This T cell receptor beta chain was sequenced for a study of T cell responses to AZD1222 COVID-19 vaccine. Per the germline V gene, CDR1 is SGHRS and CDR2 is YFSETQ. The CDR3 totals 13 residues. Trimming took off 5 bases at V and 0 bases at J, with 6 bases between the two ends. As concerns this clone: Other DNA sequences in the same sample also yield this CDR3.

The method was immunoSEQ multiplex PCR; TCRdb's version includes in-frame clones alone and lacks a portion of them. The sample records some 150,000 clones, about 89% being singletons. The sample consisted of peripheral blood, taken on day 0 of MenACWY control vaccination. The J gene is TRBJ1-5, the V gene TRBV5-1; D gene ambiguous. The sequence derives from an adult in good health. The CDR3 DNA is TGCGCCAGCAGGGAGGGTAGCAATCAGCCCCAGCATTTT. It codes for CASREGSNQPQHF.